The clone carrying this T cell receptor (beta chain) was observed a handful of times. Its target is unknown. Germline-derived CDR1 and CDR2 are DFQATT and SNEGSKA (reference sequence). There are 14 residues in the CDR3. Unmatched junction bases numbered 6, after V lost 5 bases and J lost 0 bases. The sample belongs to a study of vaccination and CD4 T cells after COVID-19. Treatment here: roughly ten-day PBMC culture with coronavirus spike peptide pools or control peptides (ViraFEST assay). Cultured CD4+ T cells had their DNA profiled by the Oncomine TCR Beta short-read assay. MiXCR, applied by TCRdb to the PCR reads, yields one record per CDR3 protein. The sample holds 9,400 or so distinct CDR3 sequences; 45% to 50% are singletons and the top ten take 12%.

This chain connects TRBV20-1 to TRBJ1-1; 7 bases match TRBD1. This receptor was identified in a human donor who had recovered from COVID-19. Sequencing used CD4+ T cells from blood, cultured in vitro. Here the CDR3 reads CSARQGNLNTEAFF. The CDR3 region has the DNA TGCAGTGCTCGACAGGGAAATTTGAACACTGAAGCTTTCTTT.